Shown below are 6 T cell receptor beta chains from a single sample sequenced in a study of blood T cells in healthy people across ages. Using a J-beta primer mix together with a sample-barcoded 5' primer, a second PCR was run for roughly 6 to 12 cycles. One entry per CDR3 protein, called by TCRdb with MiXCR from the 5' RACE reads. This table holds hundreds of thousands of distinct CDR3 sequences, 25% to 30% found once. The source material was blood. These receptors were taken from an elderly woman in good health.

In its sample, this clonotype was seen a few times. The chain carries TRBV28 and TRBJ1-1; possible D gene TRBD1, 5 bases. The V and J ends lost 1 base and 0 bases respectively, with 18 bases between them. Germline CDR1 and CDR2: MDHEN and SYDVKM. The CDR3 loop spans 18 amino acids. The CDR3 DNA reads TGTGCCAGCAGTTTATATAAAGGAGGGGCTGATATGAACACTGAAGCTTTCTTT. It yields the protein CASSLYKGGADMNTEAFF.

This clonotype was counted ten times or more. Here the CDR3 reads CASSRLAGTLIGTDTQYF. The CDR3 bases are TGTGCCAGCTCCCGGCTAGCGGGGACCTTAATTGGCACAGATACGCAGTATTTT. The rearrangement joins TRBV3-1 to TRBJ2-3; TRBD2 agrees at 9 bases. V trimming: 8 bases; J trimming: 1 base; junction bases outside the gene matches: 16. The CDR3 runs to 18 residues. The germline CDR1 and CDR2 sequences are LGHDT and YNNKEL (reference sequence).

The rearrangement joins TRBV4-2 to TRBJ1-1, with D possibly TRBD1 on 5 matching bases. The germline V gene encodes CDR1 LGHNA and CDR2 YNFKEQ. The V gene lost 2 bases and the J gene lost 5 bases, with 15 bases spanning the gap. The CDR3 has 15 residues. CDR3 in DNA: TGTGCCAGCAGCCAATCTTCGGGGGTCGTTACTGAAGCTTTCTTT. Protein: CASSQSSGVVTEAFF.

At least ten counts were recorded for this clonotype. The chain joins TRBV2 to TRBJ2-1; 7 bases map to TRBD1. There are 14 residues in the CDR3. From germline, CDR1 is SNHLY and CDR2 FYNNEI. J lost 9 bases, V lost 7 bases, and 12 bases had no gene match. The CDR3 loop reads CASKPGQPTGEQFF. The CDR3 region has the DNA TGTGCCAGCAAACCGGGACAGCCCACCGGTGAGCAGTTCTTC.

This clonotype has ten or more counts. The chain links TRBV30 to TRBJ2-1; no clear D gene. Germline V gene data show CDR1 as GTSNPN and CDR2 as SVGIG (reference sequence). CDR3 size: 11 residues. The V end lost 2 bases, the J end lost 6 bases, and 5 bases lay between the germline ends. DNA of the CDR3: TGTGCCTGGAGTTGGCCCAATGAGCAGTTCTTC. This gives the protein CAWSWPNEQFF. Combining the CDR3 with reference TRBV30 and TRBJ2-1 gives the whole variable domain SQTIHQWPATLVQPVGSPLSLECTVEGTSNPNLYWYRQAAGRGLQLLFYSVGIGQISSEVPQNLSASRPQDRQFILSSKKLLLSDSGFYLCAWSWPNEQFFGPGTRLTVL.

This clonotype was recorded once. This may arise from a read error, as a much more abundant clone is one base away. CDR3 in DNA: TGTGCCAGCAGCCAAGATGGGGGTAGAGACACCCAGTACTTC. Encoded protein: CASSQDGGRDTQYF. This chain uses TRBV14 with TRBJ2-7, with D perhaps TRBD1 or TRBD2 (5 bases each). Trimming cost V 0 bases and J 10 bases, with 16 bases left between them. Germline V CDR1 and CDR2: SGHDN, FVKESK. The CDR3 contains 14 residues.